This TCR beta chain was sequenced for a study of blood T cells in healthy people across ages. Germline CDR1 is LGHNA and CDR2 is YNFKEQ. CDR3 length: 17 amino acids. The J segment lost 5 bases and the V segment lost 1 base, leaving 12 bases of the junction unmatched. A J-beta primer mix and a sample-barcoded 5' primer were used in a second PCR of roughly 6 to 11 cycles. TCRdb passed the 5' RACE reads through MiXCR, listing each CDR3 protein once. The repertoire includes over 1.5 million distinct CDR3 sequences, about 49% of them detected once, and about 2.1% sits in the top ten. This clonotype has just a few counts.

Sequencing used blood. The clonotype originates from a woman between 40 and 55 years old in good health. The V call is TRBV4-2, the J call TRBJ2-5, with 8 bases aligning to TRBD2. CDR3 loop: CASSQASGGTSRETQYF. CDR3 in DNA: TGTGCCAGCAGCCAAGCGTCGGGTGGGACTAGTAGGGAGACCCAGTACTTC.